This TCR beta chain was identified in a study of cytomegalovirus exposure and HLA in healthy donors (dated 2017 in TCRdb). Notes on the research overall: An earlier analysis of fewer than 750 of the donors reported about 280 Gb of sequence data and roughly 120 million unique TCR beta sequences obtained from around 180 million T cells. Donor age, sex, ethnicity and CMV serostatus were collected together with the repertoire data. A later analysis re-analyzed previously published TCR beta repertoires from about 730 donors and added high-resolution HLA genotyping to study TCR occurrence patterns. An early release covering just under 650 HLA-typed donors comprised 250 to 350 gigabases of sequencing data and approximately 85 million unique TCR sequences. The study used immunosequencing to profile the T cell repertoires of more than 650 subjects and linked those repertoires to cytomegalovirus serostatus. Typing coverage varied by locus: about 629-630 donors for A, B, C, DRB1 and DQB1; roughly 500 for DQA1; around 570 for DPA1; more than 450 for DPB1. Five DR-DQ haplotypes were treated as single units for association and clustering because of strong linkage in the cohort. On average, about 240,000 unique TCR beta nucleotide sequences were sequenced per donor among 398 genotyped donors of the cohort, with around 19% of those sequences being non-productive. Of the roughly 410 genotyped donors, approximately 80% were placed in the genetic ancestry cluster associated with self-reported Caucasian donors. Along with the roughly 670-subject first cohort, a separate validation cohort of about 110 different subjects was used. In a later genetic analysis, genome-wide SNP genotypes for 398 of the 666 donors were used, and that subset was treated as a discovery cohort. All discovery cohort repertoires had been generated on a single sequencing platform. HLA typing covered class I and class II loci at four-digit resolution. The study aimed to test whether signatures of past pathogen exposure could be identified by cataloging public T cell receptors. Rather than using new phenotypic data, the later analysis identified candidate immune exposures from TCR beta sequences and from how often those sequences occurred across donors. An earlier analysis of several hundred of the donors applied high-throughput TCR beta sequencing to assess whether each TCR beta V gene segment acted as functional or pseudogenic. High-throughput TCR immunosequencing, statistical association of individual TCRs with disease status, and machine learning were combined to predict cytomegalovirus infection status. The study at large found these results: Specific HLA alleles were associated with 15,000 to 20,000 TCR beta sequences at a false discovery rate of 0.05 in a later analysis. Because some donors lacked HLA typing at each locus, the association tests relied only on the typed subset. It was suggested by the authors that the approach could potentially be generalized to other disease states and immunological phenotypes. According to a later analysis, TCR association rates differed among HLA loci, with DRB1 alleles showing the most associated TCRs and HLA-C alleles showing the fewest. According to a later genetic analysis, donors in an Asian-associated ancestry cluster had fewer N-insertions in productive TCRs than the roughly 670-donor mean. A total of some 180 TCR beta chains were listed by the study as associated with cytomegalovirus. A later analysis found that most CMV-associated TCR beta chains appeared HLA-restricted, with HLA associations seemingly driven largely by CMV exposure. The earlier analysis of 587 of the donors excluded 15 to 20 rarely observed V segments, including chromosome 9 orphons, because counts were too low. Sequencing depth was assumed to be roughly uniform across donors in the presence/absence analyses, though that assumption may not hold. A later analysis found that HLA-associated TCR beta chains were more clonally expanded and had lower generation probabilities than equally common non-associated chains. Across donors, most TCR sequences were observed very rarely, whereas some public TCRs were present in many individuals. In vitro tests confirmed that three of the cytomegalovirus-associated TCR beta chains recognize cytomegalovirus antigens. An earlier analysis of 450 to 750 of the donors showed that most TCR beta V segments appeared in productive rearrangements either about 87% or about 30% of the time, which broadly matched IMGT annotations. This cohort had only TCR beta chains sequenced, and the lack of alpha or paired-chain data limited which features could be detected. A further reported finding was that TCR beta sequences accurately predicted the HLA-A and HLA-B alleles for most subjects in the first cohort. An association between a missense DCLRE1C variant and V-gene and J-gene trimming of TCR beta chains was found in a later genetic analysis and replicated in an independent cohort. The sequencing pipeline was judged likely to have produced a cluster of highly shared sequence variants as a technical artifact. Because the 87-base-pair reads could not distinguish some IMGT-functional V segments, including TRBV6-2 and TRBV6-3, those segments were excluded. When HLA alleles, especially DR and DQ, strongly co-occurred, attributing TCR associations to individual alleles was difficult. According to a later analysis, parvovirus B19, influenza, CMV and Epstein-Barr virus appeared linked to several top co-occurrence clusters. Immune exposure information for the cohort was limited to CMV serostatus. The classifier was reported to diagnose cytomegalovirus status with high specificity and sensitivity in both the original cohort and the validation cohort. Linkage disequilibrium might explain the correlated functional status among segregating V segments, but an unknown experimental factor could not be ruled out.

The junction shows trimming of 0 bases on V and 3 bases on J, plus 16 bases between the germline ends. The CDR3 starts with the cysteine, ends with the phenylalanine, and has 17 residues. Only the CDR3 part of the read is kept: 51 bases, read in frame from the first base. The germline V gene yields SGHNT for CDR1 and YENEEA for CDR2. With regard to this clone: What this receptor recognizes is not known. No clone much larger than this one lies a single base away; base qualities are absent.

The cohort comprised some 700 healthy bone marrow donors. At the time of sampling, every cohort member was nominally healthy, though immune exposures that went unrecorded were likely present. The donor tested CMV seronegative and was one of the 352 seronegative cohort members. Each donor provided a peripheral blood sample, and peripheral blood mononuclear cells were used for TCR beta sequencing. The Qiagen DNeasy Blood Extraction Kit was used to extract genomic DNA from the blood cell samples. Preparation of the library involved the immunoSEQ multiplex PCR assay. For the multiplex PCR, a mixture combining 60 forward primers for TCR Vbeta segments and 13 reverse primers for TCR Jbeta segments was used. A multiplex PCR assay on genomic DNA amplified the CDR3 region of rearranged TCR beta genes. On the Illumina HiSeq System, the amplified TCR beta libraries were sequenced as 87-base-pair reads. The paper's processing steps were these. Across the 600 to 700 repertoires, a later analysis counted roughly 84 million unique TCR beta chains, 9.5 million to 12 million of which were shared by at least two donors. Raw reads were error-corrected and collapsed into unique sequences by a nearest-neighbor algorithm in which closely related sequences were merged to remove PCR and sequencing errors. V, D and J gene segments were assigned by aligning CDR3 sequences to IMGT reference sequences. Each retained sequence needed at least a six-nucleotide match to both a V gene segment and a J gene segment. A rearrangement counted as productive if the CDR3 had no stop codons and remained in frame with V and J, and every other rearrangement counted as non-productive. Following IMGT convention, CDR3 was defined as the stretch from the second conserved V-encoded cysteine up to the conserved J-encoded phenylalanine. Sequences without an unambiguous match to a single V gene segment were excluded from the earlier analysis of almost 600 of the donors. An earlier analysis of several hundred of the donors called V segments functional above 56.7% productive rearrangements and segregating when the between-donor standard deviation exceeded 5%. A statistical classification framework was developed to diagnose cytomegalovirus status using the catalog of TCR beta chain sequences. A later analysis assigned V and J genes by comparing TCR nucleotide sequences with IMGT/GENE-DB human TR gene sequences. In a later analysis, CDR3 sequences and most-parsimonious VDJ recombination scenarios were assigned using the TCRdist pipeline. A later analysis defined each TCR beta chain by its CDR3 amino acid sequence plus V-gene family, and excluded reads lacking a unique V-gene family. As a way to deal with suspected cross-contamination and a sequencing artifact, a later analysis dropped 592 nucleotide sequences that were highly shared and had low generation probability. A later analysis calculated a clonal expansion index for each public chain from normalized within-repertoire ranks of inferred template counts. In a later analysis, generation probabilities were computed using a VDJ recombination model fitted to out-of-frame rearrangements, and the results were checked against IGoR. In a later analysis, hypergeometric tests were used to score TCR-TCR, TCR-HLA and TCR-CMV co-occurrence, with a repertoire-size bias correction applied to TCR pairs. False discovery rates were estimated in a later analysis by permuting HLA or CMV assignments 20 times. In a later analysis, co-occurring TCRs were grouped using DBSCAN, with TCRdist sequence similarity added in when clustering inside HLA-allele-positive subsets. Repertoires with fewer than 30,000 or more than 120,000 public chains, plus five repertoires with anomalous nucleotide sharing, were excluded from co-occurrence clustering. TCRdb mirrors the immuneACCESS table, restricted to in-frame sequences. Some clones are absent from its copies; in checked studies, under half trace to an unresolved V gene, and the reason for the others is unknown. That table furnishes V, J and clone size, whereas the DNA furnished D and trimming. The table for this sample lists 200,000 to 250,000 clones; about 89% of them were counted only once. The top ten clones comprise less than 1.2% of the sample.

The rearranged segments are TRBV11-3 and TRBJ2-3; the best D guess is TRBD2, with 6 bases matching. The clonotype originates from a young woman in good health and CMV-seronegative. Sequencing input: PBMCs. The base sequence is TGTGCCAGCAGCTTAGATCGTATAGGGGCGGGAACAGATACGCAGTATTTT. It translates as CASSLDRIGAGTDTQYF.